This entry features one TCR beta chain sequence. Genomic DNA in a quantity of around 2 micrograms was derived from cryopreserved PBMCs for TCR beta libraries. This entry comes from a study of cytotoxic CD8 clonotypes in ibrutinib-treated CLL. Study background: Complete response was seen in 2 patients and partial in about 24; around twelve progressed and approximately 14 stayed remitted after a median about 68 months. Response samples were drawn at a median of approximately 11 months of treatment, range 6 to 36.

Germline loops: CDR1 LGHNA, CDR2 YNFKEQ. V shed 0 bases, J shed 5 bases, and the junction held 7 bases outside the gene matches. The CDR3 contains 16 residues. Repertoires were generated with immunoSEQ multiplex PCR, while TCRdb's copy carries only in-frame clones and drops some. The sample lists tens of thousands of clones, approximately 52% seen once, with 20% in the top ten. The source was PBMCs, collected after 24 months of ibrutinib treatment. This chain uses TRBV4-2 with TRBJ2-3, with 8 positions matching TRBD2. This receptor was identified in a human donor with chronic lymphocytic leukemia. The CDR3 DNA reads as TGTGCCAGCAGCCAAGATGACCGGGAGGGCGTAGATACGCAGTATTTT. Amino acid sequence: CASSQDDREGVDTQYF.